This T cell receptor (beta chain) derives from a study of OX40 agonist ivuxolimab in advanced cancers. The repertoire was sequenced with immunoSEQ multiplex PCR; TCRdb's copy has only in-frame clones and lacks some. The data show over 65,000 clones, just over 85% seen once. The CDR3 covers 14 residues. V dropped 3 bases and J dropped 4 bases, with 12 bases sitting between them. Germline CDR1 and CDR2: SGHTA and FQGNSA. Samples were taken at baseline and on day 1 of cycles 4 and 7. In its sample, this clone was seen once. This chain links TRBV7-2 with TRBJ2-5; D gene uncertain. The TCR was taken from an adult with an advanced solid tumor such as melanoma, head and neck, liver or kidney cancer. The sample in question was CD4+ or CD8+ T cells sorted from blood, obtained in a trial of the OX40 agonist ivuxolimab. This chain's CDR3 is CASSLVLASETQYF. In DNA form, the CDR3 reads TGTGCCAGCAGCTTGGTTCTGGCTTCAGAGACCCAGTACTTC.